A single sample is the source of the 4 T cell receptor beta chains below, sequenced in a study of a mutant IDH1 vaccine in newly diagnosed glioma. The time point: week 23, last vaccination. With topical imiquimod, each dose of the vaccine consisted of 300 ug of mutant IDH1 20-mer peptide. For these receptors, no antigen is known. Sequencing was performed with immunoSEQ multiplex PCR; in TCRdb, only in-frame clones are kept and a portion is missing. The table shows 60,000 or so clones, with about 81% occurring only once. The sequences come from PBMCs, collected from a glioma patient whose treatment included an IDH1 peptide vaccine. The receptors here all came from a woman aged 35 to 49 with glioma. Some clones in this sample may be carry-over from other donors' samples.

The V and J genes are TRBV7-8 and TRBJ1-3; D is possibly TRBD1 (6 bases). The CDR3 totals 14 residues. V was clipped by 5 bases and J by 1 base, with 9 bases between them. Germline CDR1 and CDR2: SGHVS and FQNEAQ. CDR3 in DNA: TGTGCCAGCAGCCCACAGGGATCTGGAAACACCATATATTTT. The encoded protein is CASSPQGSGNTIYF.

The chain employs TRBV9 and TRBJ1-6; D not certain. Looked up from germline, CDR1 is SGDLS and CDR2 is YYNGEE. Trimming removed 0 bases from V and 7 bases from J, with 5 bases in between. The CDR3 sequence is 13 residues long. Here the CDR3 DNA reads TGTGCCAGCAGCGTAGGGGCCAATTCACCCCTCCACTTT. Translated, it gives CASSVGANSPLHF.

The rearrangement links TRBV7-6 to TRBJ1-5, with D unresolved. Trimming left V 1 base short and J 1 base short, with 8 bases between. Germline values: CDR1 SGHVS, CDR2 FNYEAQ. The CDR3 runs to 15 residues. CDR3 sequence: CASSLEAASNQPQHF. The CDR3 DNA follows: TGTGCCAGCAGCTTAGAAGCGGCGAGCAATCAGCCCCAGCATTTT.

The chain joins TRBV9 to TRBJ1-2, with 10 positions matching TRBD1. The CDR3 has 14 residues. Germline V gene lookup returns CDR1 SGDLS and CDR2 YYNGEE. Trimming removed 4 bases from V and 7 bases from J; junction bases left unmatched: 7. CDR3 nucleotides: TGTGCCAGCAGCCGCTCGACAGGGGGCGCTGGCTACACCTTC. Translating gives CASSRSTGGAGYTF.